This T cell receptor (beta chain) was profiled in a study of shared clonotypes between healthy human individuals. Germline-derived CDR1 and CDR2 are SGHRS and YFSETQ. The V and J ends lost 4 bases and 1 base, in that order; junction bases with no gene match: 5. The CDR3 loop spans 14 amino acids. Profiled with immunoSEQ multiplex PCR; TCRdb holds only in-frame clones, not every one. Of more than 150,000 clones in the sample, around 63% are singletons; the top ten hold around 9.3%. With respect to this clone: Its antigen is still unknown.

Study results and limitations: A generally larger estimated richness was seen in naive subsets than in memory subsets.

Specimen: memory CD4+ T cells sorted from blood. The sample's subset: CD45RA-negative fraction. This chain joins TRBV5-1 and TRBJ2-7, with 7 bases fitting TRBD2. This clonotype was sampled from a man aged 25 to 45 in good health. The CDR3 here is CASSRSGGSYEQYF. The CDR3 nucleotides read TGCGCCAGCAGCCGATCGGGAGGATCCTACGAGCAGTACTTC.